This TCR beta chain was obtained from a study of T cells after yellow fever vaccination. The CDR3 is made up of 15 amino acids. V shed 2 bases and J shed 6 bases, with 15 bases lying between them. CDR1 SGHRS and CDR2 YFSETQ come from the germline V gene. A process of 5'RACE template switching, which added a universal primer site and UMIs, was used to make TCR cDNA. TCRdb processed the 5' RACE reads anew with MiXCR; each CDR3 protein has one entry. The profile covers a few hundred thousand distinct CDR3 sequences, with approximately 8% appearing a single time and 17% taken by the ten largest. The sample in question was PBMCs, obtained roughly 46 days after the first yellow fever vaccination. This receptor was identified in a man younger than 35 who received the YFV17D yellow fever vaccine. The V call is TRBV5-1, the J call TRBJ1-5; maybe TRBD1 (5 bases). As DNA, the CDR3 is TGCGCCAGCAGCTTAGAATCAGGGTTGGGTCAGCCCCAGCATTTT. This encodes CASSLESGLGQPQHF.